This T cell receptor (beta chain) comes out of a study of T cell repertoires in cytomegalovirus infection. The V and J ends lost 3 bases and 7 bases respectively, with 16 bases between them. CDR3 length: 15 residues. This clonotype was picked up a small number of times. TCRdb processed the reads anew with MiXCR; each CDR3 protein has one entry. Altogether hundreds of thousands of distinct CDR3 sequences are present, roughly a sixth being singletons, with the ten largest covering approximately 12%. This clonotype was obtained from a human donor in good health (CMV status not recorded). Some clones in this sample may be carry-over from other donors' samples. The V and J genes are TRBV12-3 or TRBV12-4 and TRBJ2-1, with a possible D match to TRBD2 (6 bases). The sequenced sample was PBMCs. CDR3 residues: CASSFPMRGGNEQFF. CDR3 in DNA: TGTGCCAGCAGTTTTCCTATGCGGGGTGGAAATGAGCAGTTCTTC.